One T cell receptor beta chain is described in this entry. This clone's antigen is unknown. Base qualities are missing; no much larger clone stands one base away. The sample originates from a study of T cells after posttransplantation cyclophosphamide (dated by TCRdb to the mid-2010s). Regarding the complete study: T cell repertoire reconstitution was tracked by TRB sequencing after myeloablative bone marrow transplantation in which posttransplantation cyclophosphamide was used as GVHD prophylaxis. Public TRB sequences were searched against a database of over 3,600 sequences associated with responses to pathogens, tumor antigens, self-antigens and alloantigens. Blood from all 35 or so PTCy patients who had 1-year posttransplant specimens underwent TRB sequencing. Because TRA and TRB clonality correlated tightly in about 10 samples, later TCR analyses were limited to TRB. Antigen receptor sequencing was done on samples from 35 to 45 PTCy-treated patients and from over 15 related bone marrow donors of those patients. In 3 patients, TRB sequencing was also performed on up to roughly 3 more blood samples taken 2 to 5.2 years after transplant, and in 4 patients, pretransplant blood was also TRB-sequenced. On the study overall, not on this receptor specifically: The TRB repertoires of T cells infiltrating skin or GI tract showed only limited overlap with the TRB repertoires of T cells in blood. Across some 45 patients, TRB clonality was highly associated with recipient CMV seropositivity and CMV reactivation, and PTCy diversity was similar to diversity in CNI/methotrexate controls. At 1-2 months, donor-recipient similarity was low but rose over the first year, and the later blood repertoires were often dominated by donor CD8+ memory clones.

The germline V gene sets CDR1 to LGHNA and CDR2 to YSLEER. V is trimmed back by 0 bases and J by 5 bases, and the junction contains 12 bases that no gene match accounts for. Inclusive of the bounding cysteine and phenylalanine, the CDR3 is 18 residues long. Kept here is only the CDR3 DNA, which spans 54 bases and is read in frame from base 1. Genomic DNA was the input for TRB sequencing, which was run either with the immunoSEQ assay at survey resolution or with the hsTCRB kit. The paper's data handling went like this. The immunoSEQ software handled initial read processing, and the LymphoSeq R package was used for repertoire analyses. Clonality was computed as 1 minus normalized Shannon entropy; Gini coefficient was also calculated for each TRB dataset. Phenotypes of unsorted samples were inferred by mapping TRB sequences from sorted subsets of the recipient or donor onto unsorted samples of the same recipient. TCRdb stores this immuneACCESS table with in-frame sequences only. Part of the clones is absent; in the studies checked, under half of the shortfall reflects unresolved V genes, and no reason is known for the rest. The DNA gave D and trimming, while V, J and clone size come from that table. For this sample the table gives thousands of clones, of which 75% to 90% were detected only once. The top ten constitute approximately 23% of the sample.

Explained via the paper, the treatment or condition label denotes: high-dose cyclophosphamide on days +3 and +4 as single-agent GVHD prophylaxis. Busulfan and fludarabine conditioning, a related or unrelated marrow graft, and cyclophosphamide on days +3 and +4 were given to PTCy patients. The PTCy-treated patients were enrolled in a prospective multi-institutional clinical trial. Peripheral blood and bone marrow mononuclear cells were isolated by Ficoll-Hypaque density centrifugation and were cryopreserved. The origin of this receptor is a male patient in his 30s who received an allogeneic stem cell transplant from a related donor, was CMV-positive, and had acute GVHD only. It is possible that, after a transplant, some T cells come from the graft donor. The sequence joins TRBV4-3 to TRBJ2-5; TRBD1 agrees with 10 junctional bases. This specimen was PBMCs, taken after allogeneic stem cell transplant with posttransplant cyclophosphamide. The CDR3 in this case is CASSQDRLRQGARETQYF. The DNA is as follows: TGCGCCAGCAGCCAAGATAGATTGCGACAGGGGGCGCGGGAGACCCAGTACTTC.